Presented here are 23 T cell receptor beta chains from one specimen sequenced in a study of shared clonotypes between healthy human individuals (dated by TCRdb to the early 2020s). Libraries were prepared through the immunoSEQ multiplex PCR assay. The clones in this table, taken by TCRdb from immuneACCESS, are in-frame only. Not every clone is retained; where verified, under half of the shortfall comes from an unresolved V gene, and the cause of the rest is unknown. The sample includes millions of clones, with 90% to 95% observed a single time. About 0.13% of the sample is taken by the ten largest. What was sequenced was naive CD4+ T cells sorted from blood. The intended sense of this specimen's cell subset or site label: CD45RA+ positively selected. These receptors all come from a man between 18 and 29 years old in good health.

CDR3 DNA sequence: TGTGCCAGCAGTTTTTCTAGCCAGACAGATACGCAGTATTTT. Translated, it gives CASSFSSQTDTQYF. This chain connects TRBV27 to TRBJ2-3; a possible D gene is TRBD2 (5 bases). CDR1 MNHEY and CDR2 SMNVEV come from the germline V gene (reference sequence). CDR3 length equals 14 residues. V shed 3 bases and J shed 3 bases, with 10 bases lying between them.

This rearrangement joins TRBV6-1 to TRBJ2-7; 10 positions agree with TRBD1. The CDR3 contains 15 residues. Germline V gives CDR1 MNHNS, CDR2 SASEGT. J lost 6 bases, V lost 4 bases, and 9 bases had no gene match. The CDR3 loop reads CASSVLGQGTTEQYF. The CDR3 bases are TGTGCCAGCAGTGTTTTGGGACAGGGGACGACCGAGCAGTACTTC.

The chain uses TRBV19 and TRBJ2-5; unclear D gene. Trimming stripped 6 bases from V and 5 bases from J, with 22 bases between. CDR1 is LNHDA and CDR2 is SQIVND in the germline V gene (reference sequence). CDR3 size: 16 residues. The chain's CDR3 is CASSGLNLGLGETQYF. The CDR3 DNA sequence: TGTGCCAGTAGCGGCCTGAATTTAGGGTTGGGGGAGACCCAGTACTTC. The complete variable domain, with remaining parts taken from reference TRBV19 and TRBJ2-5, reads DGGITQSPKYLFRKEGQNVTLSCEQNLNHDAMYWYRQDPGQGLRLIYYSQIVNDFQKGDIAEGYSVSREKKESFPLTVTSAQKNPTAFYLCASSGLNLGLGETQYFGPGTRLLVL.

The V gene is TRBV6-5, the J gene TRBJ1-1; D possibly corresponds to TRBD1 (5 bases). Germline CDR1 MNHEY, CDR2 SVGAGI. This CDR3 has 14 residues. With 6 bases removed from V and 1 base from J, the gap between germline ends came to 12 bases. CDR3 region: CASSRGEKNTEAFF. For the CDR3, the DNA is TGTGCCAGCAGCCGAGGGGAGAAGAACACTGAAGCTTTCTTT.

The gene calls are TRBV6-5 and TRBJ1-2, with 7 bases lining up with TRBD1. The CDR3 length is 13 residues. Germline assignment: CDR1 MNHEY and CDR2 SVGAGI. V shed 10 bases and J 4 bases; nucleotides not matched to a gene: 9. The CDR3 here is CATWGRGAYGYTF. The DNA of the CDR3 is TGTGCCACCTGGGGCAGGGGGGCCTATGGCTACACCTTC.

The rearrangement links TRBV19 to TRBJ1-4; possibly TRBD1 for D (6 bases). CDR1 and CDR2 (germline): LNHDA, SQIVND (reference sequence). The CDR3 has 18 residues. V lost 7 bases, J lost 0 bases, and 21 bases lay in between. CDR3 sequence reads: CASTPWGDGGPTNEKLFF. The CDR3 DNA is TGTGCCAGTACCCCATGGGGGGACGGGGGCCCAACTAATGAAAAACTGTTTTTT.

Concerning this clone: This specimen includes other DNA sequences encoding the same CDR3. The chain is built from TRBV10-3 and TRBJ2-7, with D possibly TRBD2 on 6 matching bases. CDR1 is ENHRY and CDR2 is SYGVKD in the germline V gene. The CDR3 loop spans 14 amino acids. V shed 0 bases and J shed 4 bases, with 10 bases lying between them. The CDR3 bases are TGTGCCATCAGTGAGTCGGGGCGGGATTACGAGCAGTACTTC. Translation gives CAISESGRDYEQYF.

The chain recombines TRBV6-1 with TRBJ1-1; D not resolved. The V end lost 6 bases, the J end lost 0 bases, and 8 bases lay between the germline ends. This CDR3 comprises 13 residues. Germline-derived CDR1 and CDR2 are MNHNS and SASEGT. The CDR3 sequence is CASRRAVNTEAFF. The CDR3 DNA reads as TGTGCCAGCAGGAGGGCGGTGAACACTGAAGCTTTCTTT.

The rearrangement uses TRBV30 and TRBJ2-2; D might be TRBD2 (5 bases). The CDR3 is 14 residues long. Per the germline V gene, CDR1 is GTSNPN and CDR2 is SVGIG (reference sequence). Between the trimmed V and J ends, which lost 0 bases and 1 base, there was a span of 6 bases. CDR3 amino acids: CAWSVRGNTGELFF. CDR3 in DNA: TGTGCCTGGAGTGTACGGGGGAACACCGGGGAGCTGTTTTTT. The variable domain in full, completed from reference TRBV30 and TRBJ2-2, reads SQTIHQWPATLVQPVGSPLSLECTVEGTSNPNLYWYRQAAGRGLQLLFYSVGIGQISSEVPQNLSASRPQDRQFILSSKKLLLSDSGFYLCAWSVRGNTGELFFGEGSRLTVL.

CDR3 in amino acids: CASGRLAGDYEQYF. The CDR3 DNA reads TGCGCCAGCGGTCGACTAGCGGGAGACTACGAGCAGTACTTC. This chain joins TRBV10-2 and TRBJ2-7; TRBD2 aligns across 12 bases. This CDR3 has 14 amino acids. Germline V gives CDR1 WSHSY, CDR2 SAAADI. Trimming at V came to 8 bases and at J to 3 bases, leaving 5 bases not matched to a gene.

This chain connects TRBV7-9 to TRBJ2-5; D is possibly TRBD2 (5 bases). The V and J ends lost 0 bases and 3 bases respectively, with 8 bases between them. The CDR3 consists of 14 residues. In germline, CDR1 is SEHNR, CDR2 FQNEAQ (reference sequence). The CDR3 reads CASSLARVKETQYF. The CDR3 DNA is TGTGCCAGCAGCTTAGCGCGGGTTAAAGAGACCCAGTACTTC.

J is TRBJ1-4 and V is TRBV5-1, with TRBD1 identical over 8 bases. The V gene's germline CDR1 is SGHRS and CDR2 YFSETQ. The V and J ends lost 4 bases and 9 bases, in that order; junction bases with no gene match: 8. The CDR3 is made up of 14 amino acids. CDR3 sequence reads: CASSLATGAKKLFF. CDR3 sequence (DNA): TGCGCCAGCAGCCTCGCGACAGGGGCGAAAAAACTGTTTTTT. The full variable domain, rest sourced from reference TRBV5-1 and TRBJ1-4, is KAGVTQTPRYLIKTRGQQVTLSCSPISGHRSVSWYQQTPGQGLQFLFEYFSETQRNKGNFPGRFSGRQFSNSRSEMNVSTLELGDSALYLCASSLATGAKKLFFGSGTQLSVL.

The genes are TRBV2 and TRBJ1-3; D is undetermined. Between the trimmed V and J ends, which lost 2 bases and 2 bases, there was a span of 13 bases. The CDR3 totals 16 residues. Germline CDR1 SNHLY, CDR2 FYNNEI. CDR3: CASSEPAPDPGNTIYF. In nucleotides, the CDR3 is TGTGCCAGCAGTGAACCCGCCCCGGACCCTGGAAACACCATATATTTT.

This clone is a singleton in its sample. J is TRBJ1-2 and V is TRBV11-3; D might be TRBD1 (5 bases). This CDR3 spans 14 amino acids. Trimming left V 4 bases short and J 2 bases short, with 11 bases between. Germline CDR1 reads SGHNT; CDR2 reads YENEEA. CDR3 loop: CASSSSGVNYGYTF. The CDR3 DNA reads as TGTGCCAGCAGCTCCTCGGGGGTAAACTATGGCTACACCTTC. Filled out from reference TRBV11-3 and TRBJ1-2, the complete variable domain reads EAGVVQSPRYKIIEKKQPVAFWCNPISGHNTLYWYLQNLGQGPELLIRYENEEAVDDSQLPKDRFSAERLKGVDSTLKIQPAELGDSAVYLCASSSSGVNYGYTFGSGTRLTVV.

This clone was recorded once. CDR3 sequence (DNA): TGTGCCAGCAGCTTAGACAGCCCCCACGAGCAGTACTTC. Encoded protein: CASSLDSPHEQYF. V usage is TRBV7-9 and J usage is TRBJ2-7, with D hard to call. V shed 1 base and J shed 5 bases, with 9 bases lying between them. CDR3 length: 13 amino acids. The germline V gene has CDR1 SEHNR and CDR2 FQNEAQ (reference sequence).

This chain connects TRBV11-3 to TRBJ1-2, with D possibly TRBD1 on 6 matching bases. Trimming removed 5 bases from V and 5 bases from J, with 9 bases in between. This CDR3 is built from 12 residues. From germline, CDR1 is SGHNT and CDR2 YENEEA. This CDR3 reads CASSEQGYGYTF. The CDR3 coding sequence is TGTGCCAGCAGCGAACAGGGTTATGGCTACACCTTC.

CDR3 DNA sequence: TGTGCCATCAGGGGACAGGGGGAACAAACACCCCTCCACTTT. It specifies CAIRGQGEQTPLHF. The rearrangement uses TRBV10-3 and TRBJ1-6, with 11 nucleotides matching TRBD1. The J segment lost 11 bases and the V segment lost 6 bases, leaving 6 bases of the junction unmatched. The CDR3 consists of 14 residues. CDR1 and CDR2 from the germline V gene are ENHRY and SYGVKD.

The CDR3 sequence is CASSYGTSGVYYEQYF. CDR3 DNA: TGCGCCAGCAGTTACGGGACTAGCGGAGTCTACTACGAGCAGTACTTC. This chain joins TRBV5-1 and TRBJ2-7; TRBD2 aligns across 11 bases. V shed 5 bases, J shed 3 bases, and the junction held 10 bases outside the gene matches. Germline V gene sequence: CDR1 SGHRS, CDR2 YFSETQ. The CDR3 runs to 16 residues.

This chain links TRBV11-2 with TRBJ2-7; D is undetermined. V was cut by 5 bases and J by 3 bases, with 8 bases left in between. The germline V gene has CDR1 SGHAT and CDR2 FQNNGV. This CDR3 region has 12 residues. In DNA, the CDR3 is TGTGCCAGCAGCCCTCCTCACTACGAGCAGTACTTC. It translates to CASSPPHYEQYF.

The rearrangement joins TRBV15 to TRBJ1-2; D gene ambiguous. Germline values: CDR1 LNHNV, CDR2 YYDKDF (reference sequence). CDR3 length: 14 residues. V was shortened by 5 bases and J by 5 bases, with 15 bases between the two germline ends. In DNA form, the CDR3 reads TGTGCCACCAGCCTCGAAGGCCCGTCATATGGCTACACCTTC. It codes for CATSLEGPSYGYTF.

This clone has just a few counts. The chain has TRBV4-1 and TRBJ1-5; D gene uncertain. Trimming stripped 0 bases from V and 7 bases from J, with 13 bases between. Germline CDR1 reads MGHRA; CDR2 reads YSYEKL. The CDR3 is 15 residues long. Here the CDR3 DNA reads TGCGCCAGCAGCCAAGACGGGCCATCGGGGCAGCCCCAGCATTTT. It encodes CASSQDGPSGQPQHF.

V gene TRBV6-5 combines with J gene TRBJ2-3; D is uncertain. This CDR3 spans 12 amino acids. CDR1 and CDR2 (germline): MNHEY, SVGAGI. V dropped 5 bases and J dropped 6 bases, with 9 bases sitting between them. CDR3 bases: TGTGCCAGCAGTGCCCCCCAGGATACGCAGTATTTT. Encoded protein: CASSAPQDTQYF.

The V gene is TRBV9, the J gene TRBJ2-3; D is unresolved. The V gene lost 0 bases and the J gene lost 0 bases, with 11 bases spanning the gap. The CDR3 is 16 residues long. CDR1 and CDR2 (germline): SGDLS, YYNGEE. The CDR3 protein is CASSVDRYRSTDTQYF. The CDR3, as DNA: TGTGCCAGCAGCGTAGATAGGTACAGAAGCACAGATACGCAGTATTTT.